This is a list of T cell receptor beta chains from one sample in a study of cytomegalovirus exposure and HLA in healthy donors. Here immunoSEQ multiplex PCR was the method, and the copy in TCRdb shows in-frame clones only, minus some. The table lists around 200,000 clones, around 89% of them singletons. Sequences were obtained from PBMCs. The receptors come from a woman aged 18-35 years in good health and CMV-seronegative. Both conserved end residues are part of each CDR3. The D gene is left open where the match is weak. Rows give clone size only sometimes, using once, few, many, or a class for an expanded clone.

abundance	v_gene	d_gene	j_gene	CDR3aa	CDR3nt
.	TRBV7-2	.	TRBJ2-5	CASSRPPEETQYF	TGTGCCAGCAGCCGCCCACCGGAAGAGACCCAGTACTTC
.	TRBV7-6	TRBD2	TRBJ2-3	CASSLGLARDTQYF	TGTGCCAGCAGCTTAGGACTAGCAAGAGATACGCAGTATTTT
.	TRBV7-9	TRBD1	TRBJ1-2	CSSSSNRQGFVANYGYTF	TGTTCCAGCAGCTCGAATCGACAGGGTTTTGTAGCCAACTATGGCTACACCTTC
once	TRBV7-6	.	TRBJ2-5	CASSLGVRVTYQETQYF	TGTGCCAGCAGCCTAGGGGTTCGGGTGACGTACCAAGAGACCCAGTACTTC
.	TRBV30	.	TRBJ1-2	CAWTPTLSYGYTF	TGTGCCTGGACCCCAACCCTAAGCTATGGCTACACCTTC
.	TRBV7-3	.	TRBJ1-2	CASSLNGQTNSIF	TGTGCCAGCAGCTTAAACGGACAGACTAATTCCATTTTC
.	TRBV18	TRBD1	TRBJ1-2	CASSTLFRQGRIVGYTF	TGTGCCAGCTCGACACTTTTCCGACAGGGGCGTATAGTTGGCTACACCTTC
.	TRBV5-8	TRBD1	TRBJ1-6	CASSLTGGDSPLHF	TGTGCCAGCAGCTTAACAGGGGGCGATTCACCCCTCCACTTT
.	TRBV6-1	.	TRBJ2-1	CASRDSYNEQFF	TGTGCCAGCAGGGACAGCTACAATGAGCAGTTCTTC
.	TRBV4-1	TRBD2	TRBJ2-2	CASSQASGGLAGEPGELFF	TGCGCCAGCAGCCAAGCCTCGGGGGGACTAGCGGGAGAACCCGGGGAGCTGTTTTTT
.	TRBV11-2	TRBD1	TRBJ2-1	CASTRDRSLGEQFF	TGTGCCAGCACCCGGGACAGGTCGCTGGGTGAGCAGTTCTTC
once	TRBV29-1	TRBD2	TRBJ2-3	CSVQLLAGLTDTQYF	TGCAGCGTTCAACTACTAGCGGGCCTTACAGATACGCAGTATTTT
.	TRBV7-2	TRBD2	TRBJ2-4	CASSLRISGGAQYF	TGTGCCAGCAGCTTACGGATAAGCGGGGGCGCTCAGTACTTC
.	TRBV9	TRBD2	TRBJ2-3	CASSVVGGGPRTDTQYF	TGTGCCAGCAGCGTAGTCGGGGGGGGACCGCGCACAGATACGCAGTATTTT
.	TRBV18	TRBD1	TRBJ2-2	CASSQRTGDTGELFF	TGTGCCAGCTCACAAAGGACAGGGGACACCGGGGAGCTGTTTTTT
.	TRBV7-2	TRBD1	TRBJ2-1	CASRFRGQPSPNEQFF	TGTGCCAGCAGATTTAGGGGACAGCCTTCCCCCAATGAGCAGTTCTTC
.	TRBV7-9	.	TRBJ1-2	CASSRGQYYGYTF	TGTGCCAGCAGCCGAGGACAGTACTATGGCTACACCTTC
.	TRBV4-1	TRBD2	TRBJ2-3	CASSSKGRGNVDTQYF	TGCGCCAGCTCTAGTAAGGGGCGGGGGAATGTAGATACGCAGTATTTT
.	TRBV5-8	.	TRBJ1-5	CASSLARNQPQHF	TGTGCCAGCAGCTTGGCCAGGAATCAGCCCCAGCATTTT
.	TRBV9	TRBD2	TRBJ2-1	CASSPGGPSGQFF	TGTGCCAGCAGCCCGGGGGGGCCTAGCGGACAGTTCTTC
.	TRBV7-7	.	TRBJ1-2	CASSYRGGYTF	TGTGCCAGCAGCTACCGGGGTGGCTACACCTTC
once	TRBV11-1	TRBD1	TRBJ2-2	CASSLRVTGDTGELFF	TGTGCCAGCAGCTTACGGGTGACAGGGGACACCGGGGAGCTGTTTTTT
.	TRBV18	.	TRBJ1-2	CASSPIDSDGYTF	TGTGCCAGCTCACCGATCGACAGCGACGGCTACACCTTC
.	TRBV10-3	TRBD2	TRBJ2-1	CAISESKASGDRNEQFF	TGTGCCATCAGTGAGTCGAAGGCTAGCGGGGACCGAAATGAGCAGTTCTTC
.	TRBV7-2	.	TRBJ1-2	CASSLTTGNGYTF	TGTGCCAGCAGCCTAACTACGGGTAATGGCTACACCTTC
.	TRBV27	.	TRBJ2-7	CASSLSPLRSYEQYF	TGTGCCAGCAGTTTATCTCCGCTAAGAAGCTACGAGCAGTACTTC
few	TRBV19	.	TRBJ1-1	CASSIAAGHTEAFF	TGTGCCAGTAGTATAGCGGCGGGGCACACTGAAGCTTTCTTT
.	TRBV5-1	TRBD2	TRBJ2-1	CASSSGAGTIQGEQFF	TGCGCCAGCAGCTCGGGAGCGGGGACGATACAAGGGGAGCAGTTCTTC
.	TRBV5-1	.	TRBJ1-2	CASRPGTDYRGYTF	TGCGCCAGCAGGCCCGGGACGGACTATCGGGGCTACACCTTC
.	TRBV6-5	.	TRBJ1-1	CASSYQQGPEAFF	TGTGCCAGCAGTTACCAACAGGGTCCTGAAGCTTTCTTT
few	TRBV28	.	TRBJ2-1	CASSLSGTRRSYNEQFF	TGTGCCAGCAGTTTGTCCGGGACAAGGAGGTCCTACAATGAGCAGTTCTTC
.	TRBV7-2	.	TRBJ2-1	CASSLDMNEQFF	TGTGCCAGCAGCTTAGATATGAATGAGCAGTTCTTC
.	TRBV30	TRBD1	TRBJ1-2	CAWVTGGAGGYTF	TGTGCCTGGGTGACAGGGGGCGCGGGTGGCTACACCTTC
.	TRBV5-4	TRBD2	TRBJ2-7	CASSSLNSGVREQYF	TGTGCCAGCAGCTCCCTAAATAGCGGGGTCCGCGAGCAGTACTTC
.	TRBV30	.	TRBJ1-2	CAWSKPNYGYTF	TGTGCCTGGAGTAAGCCAAACTATGGCTACACCTTC
.	TRBV7-7	TRBD2	TRBJ2-5	CASSAGTSGETQYF	TGTGCCAGCAGCGCCGGGACTAGCGGAGAGACCCAGTACTTC
.	TRBV5-1	TRBD1	TRBJ1-1	CATRQGANTEAFF	TGCGCCACCCGACAGGGGGCTAACACTGAAGCTTTCTTT
.	TRBV29-1	TRBD2	TRBJ2-1	CSVKAGGGRVHNEQFF	TGCAGCGTTAAAGCCGGCGGGGGTAGGGTACACAATGAGCAGTTCTTC
.	TRBV5-1	TRBD1	TRBJ2-1	CASSSTITGGNEQFF	TGCGCCAGCAGCTCCACAATTACAGGGGGCAATGAGCAGTTCTTC
.	TRBV7-9	TRBD1	TRBJ2-5	CASSRGQGVTQETQYF	TGTGCCAGCAGCAGAGGACAGGGCGTTACACAAGAGACCCAGTACTTC
.	TRBV6-1	.	TRBJ1-1	CASRYRQIQTEAFF	TGTGCCAGCAGATATAGACAGATCCAAACTGAAGCTTTCTTT
.	TRBV27	TRBD2	TRBJ2-7	CASSRGLAGASEQYF	TGTGCCAGCAGTAGGGGACTAGCGGGGGCTAGCGAGCAGTACTTC
once	TRBV7-3	.	TRBJ1-1	CASSSTGGPAEAFF	TGTGCCAGCAGCTCCACGGGGGGGCCGGCTGAAGCTTTCTTT
.	TRBV7-3	.	TRBJ2-3	CASSSSSPTTQYF	TGTGCCAGCAGCTCATCCAGTCCCACTACGCAGTATTTT
.	TRBV4-2	TRBD1	TRBJ1-5	CASSPVASGQANQPQHF	TGTGCCAGCAGCCCAGTCGCCTCTGGACAGGCGAATCAGCCCCAGCATTTT
few	TRBV30	TRBD2	TRBJ2-3	CAWTSGSTDTQYF	TGTGCCTGGACTAGCGGGAGCACAGATACGCAGTATTTT
.	TRBV7-7	TRBD2	TRBJ2-1	CASSLSREVAYNEQFF	TGTGCCAGCAGCTTATCACGGGAGGTGGCCTACAATGAGCAGTTCTTC
.	TRBV7-2	TRBD2	TRBJ2-7	CASSAGLAGLLLSYEQYF	TGTGCCAGCAGCGCGGGACTAGCGGGGCTCCTTCTCTCCTACGAGCAGTACTTC
.	TRBV30	TRBD2	TRBJ2-1	CAPGFSGSDLYNEQFF	TGTGCCCCCGGCTTTAGCGGGAGCGATCTCTACAATGAGCAGTTCTTC
.	TRBV27	.	TRBJ1-3	CASSLAGGNTIYF	TGTGCCAGCAGTTTGGCAGGAGGAAACACCATATATTTT
.	TRBV9	TRBD2	TRBJ2-7	CASSVGWGGRNEQYF	TGTGCCAGCAGCGTAGGTTGGGGAGGGCGGAACGAGCAGTACTTC
.	TRBV6-6	TRBD1	TRBJ1-2	CATELRDRGPHGYTF	TGTGCCACGGAACTCCGGGACAGGGGGCCTCATGGCTACACCTTC
.	TRBV29-1	.	TRBJ2-2	CSVQATGELFF	TGCAGCGTCCAGGCCACCGGGGAGCTGTTTTTT
.	TRBV7-9	TRBD1	TRBJ2-1	CASSLSSRVDREFF	TGTGCCAGCAGCTTAAGCTCCAGAGTCGACAGGGAGTTCTTC
few	TRBV15	.	TRBJ2-7	CATSRVPEGAYEQYF	TGTGCCACCAGCAGAGTACCCGAGGGTGCCTACGAGCAGTACTTC
once	TRBV5-1	TRBD1	TRBJ2-7	CASSSTTGTGSYEQYF	TGCGCCAGCAGCTCGACCACCGGGACAGGATCCTACGAGCAGTACTTC
.	TRBV18	TRBD1	TRBJ1-3	CAIAPVQGPSSGNTIYF	TGTGCCATCGCTCCTGTACAGGGGCCGAGCTCTGGAAACACCATATATTTT
.	TRBV27	.	TRBJ1-3	CASSLSGSSGNTIYF	TGTGCCAGCAGTTTATCGGGGAGCTCTGGAAACACCATATATTTT
.	TRBV4-3	.	TRBJ2-1	CASSQTSPSARKEQFF	TGCGCCAGCAGCCAAACCAGTCCTAGCGCGCGTAAGGAGCAGTTCTTC
.	TRBV18	TRBD1	TRBJ2-7	CASSPSQGVASAQYF	TGTGCCAGCTCACCATCGCAGGGGGTCGCCTCGGCGCAGTACTTC